What follows are 5 T cell receptor beta chains derived from one specimen sequenced in a study of blood T cell repertoires in COVID-19. The assay was immunoSEQ multiplex PCR, and TCRdb's table has in-frame clones only and misses some. The table records about 120,000 clones, approximately 90% of them present only once. The sequencing input was peripheral blood. Every receptor here comes from a human donor with acute or convalescent COVID-19. The donor label of this sample is uncertain.

The rearrangement links TRBV10-3 to TRBJ2-3; 8 bases match TRBD1. V shed 9 bases, J shed 0 bases, and the junction held 5 bases outside the gene matches. Germline CDR1 reads ENHRY; CDR2 reads SYGVKD. The CDR3 is made up of 14 amino acids. The CDR3 DNA reads as TGTGCCATTCAGGGGGCTCGAAGCACAGATACGCAGTATTTT. Its translation is CAIQGARSTDTQYF.

This chain joins TRBV10-3 and TRBJ2-1; D perhaps matches TRBD2 (5 bases). The CDR3 runs to 13 residues. V was cut by 4 bases and J by 8 bases, with 12 bases left in between. Germline values: CDR1 ENHRY, CDR2 SYGVKD. CDR3 in amino acids: CAISGGLSDEQFF. CDR3 DNA sequence: TGTGCCATCAGTGGAGGACTCTCGGATGAGCAGTTCTTC.

This clone was counted a few times. The chain recombines TRBV6-1 with TRBJ1-2, with D hard to call. The CDR3 is 12 amino acids. The V and J ends lost 1 base and 7 bases respectively, with 7 bases between them. Germline lookup yields CDR1 MNHNS and CDR2 SASEGT. Here the CDR3 reads CASSEGGSGYTF. The CDR3 bases are TGTGCCAGCAGTGAAGGAGGGAGTGGCTACACCTTC.

The rearrangement uses TRBV27 and TRBJ2-7; the D is unclear. Deletions cut 6 bases from V and 4 bases from J, with 10 bases between. Germline V gene data show CDR1 as MNHEY and CDR2 as SMNVEV (reference sequence). The length of the CDR3 is 12 residues. CDR3 protein: CASRSSFYEQYF. CDR3 in DNA: TGTGCCAGCAGATCGAGTTTTTACGAGCAGTACTTC.

This clone was recorded only once. The chain combines TRBV5-4 with TRBJ2-1, with 10 positions matching TRBD2. The germline V gene has CDR1 SGHNT and CDR2 YYREEE (reference sequence). The V and J ends lost 4 bases and 9 bases, in that order; junction bases with no gene match: 10. This CDR3 spans 15 amino acids. CDR3: CASSVLAGVEGEQFF. For the CDR3, the DNA is TGTGCCAGCAGCGTCCTAGCGGGAGTGGAAGGTGAGCAGTTCTTC.